Listed below are T cell receptor beta chains from one sample, sequenced in a study of blood T cell repertoires in COVID-19. Sequencing was performed with immunoSEQ multiplex PCR; in TCRdb, only in-frame clones are kept and a portion is missing. The repertoire holds around 200,000 clones, with 84% as singletons. The sequencing input was peripheral blood. Receptors originate from a human donor in a cohort sampled during active COVID-19. Each CDR3 is given with its conserved first and last residue. The D gene is left open where the match is weak. Not all rows give a size; the values are once, few, many and, for expanded clones, a class.

J gene	D gene	V gene	clone size	CDR3 DNA	CDR3 protein
TRBJ1-2	-	TRBV18	-	TGTGCCAGCTCCCCCAAGGGCGGGGACGCCTCTGGCTACACCTTC	CASSPKGGDASGYTF
TRBJ1-4	-	TRBV5-6	-	TGTGCCAGCAGCTCCGGGAGAGAGAATGAAAAACTGTTTTTT	CASSSGRENEKLFF
TRBJ1-1	-	TRBV14	-	TGTGCCAGCAGCCAACAATCCACAGGGATTCGGTTGAACACTGAAGCTTTCTTT	CASSQQSTGIRLNTEAFF
TRBJ1-2	TRBD1	TRBV3-1/TRBV3-2	-	TGTGCCAGCAGCCAAGGTGCCCAGGGGGTGGGACCGCCCTATGGCTACACCTTC	CASSQGAQGVGPPYGYTF
TRBJ2-1	-	TRBV11-2	-	TGTGCCAGCAGCTTAGGCGGCGGGGTGGGAGTTTCCTACAATGAGCAGTTCTTC	CASSLGGGVGVSYNEQFF
TRBJ2-2	TRBD2	TRBV27	-	TGTGCCAGCAGGGATACTAGCGGGATGGCGAACACCGGGGAGCTGTTTTTT	CASRDTSGMANTGELFF
TRBJ1-5	TRBD1	TRBV23-1	few	TGCGCCAGCAGTCAATCCGGGACAGGGGGAGCCAAGAGCAATCAGCCCCAGCATTTT	CASSQSGTGGAKSNQPQHF
TRBJ2-5	TRBD2	TRBV5-4	-	TGTGCCAGTCTCATTCTAGCGGGGAAAGAGACCCAGTACTTC	CASLILAGKETQYF
TRBJ2-7	-	TRBV3-1/TRBV3-2	-	TGTGCCAGCAGCCGGACCCCTCAGGGGGGTTCCTACGAGCAGTACTTC	CASSRTPQGGSYEQYF
TRBJ1-5	-	TRBV19	few	TGTGCCAGTAGTGCCCAGGGGATTGGCAATCAGCCCCAGCATTTT	CASSAQGIGNQPQHF
TRBJ2-7	TRBD2	TRBV7-3	-	TGTGCCAGCAGCTTAATTGGCGGGGAGGGCGAGCAGTACTTC	CASSLIGGEGEQYF
TRBJ2-1	TRBD2	TRBV2	once	TGTGCCAGCAGTCGGCTAGCGGGGGACGTTTACAATGAGCAGTTCTTC	CASSRLAGDVYNEQFF
TRBJ2-2	-	TRBV6-4	-	TGTGCCAGCAGTTTCGAGGGCGGGGAGCTGTTTTTT	CASSFEGGELFF
TRBJ2-7	TRBD2	TRBV6-5	-	TGTGCCAGCAGAACGACTAGCGGGGTCTCCTACGAGCAGTACTTC	CASRTTSGVSYEQYF
TRBJ2-1	-	TRBV4-1	-	TGCGCCAGCAGCCAAGATCCGAAACGAACTCAGTTCTTC	CASSQDPKRTQFF
TRBJ2-7	-	TRBV5-1	-	TGCGCCAGCAGCTTGGGCTTAGGGGGCTACGAGCAGTACTTC	CASSLGLGGYEQYF
TRBJ1-2	-	TRBV18	-	TGTGCCAGCTCACCACCGTCACAGGCCCACTATGGCTACACCTTC	CASSPPSQAHYGYTF
TRBJ2-3	-	TRBV12-3/TRBV12-4	-	TGTGCCAGCAGTCCCGTGCGGGATACGCAGTATTTT	CASSPVRDTQYF
TRBJ1-3	-	TRBV6-5	-	TGTGCCAGCAGTTACGAAGCGGGAAGTGGAAACACCATATATTTT	CASSYEAGSGNTIYF
TRBJ1-6	-	TRBV5-1	-	TGCGCCAGCAGCTTGACAGGTCCAAATTCACCCCTCCACTTT	CASSLTGPNSPLHF
TRBJ2-2	TRBD1	TRBV4-1	-	TGCGCCAGCAGCCAAGTGATGACAGGGGTTGCCGGGGAGCTGTTTTTT	CASSQVMTGVAGELFF
TRBJ2-7	TRBD1	TRBV23-1	few	TGCGCCAGCAGTCAATACCGGGACAGGGTGGTTGACGAGCAGTACTTC	CASSQYRDRVVDEQYF
TRBJ2-3	-	TRBV30	-	TGTGCCTGGTCAACTACAGATACGCAGTATTTT	CAWSTTDTQYF